This paragraph reports one T cell receptor beta chain. Antigen unknown. The data were obtained in a study of cytomegalovirus exposure and HLA in healthy donors. Study at large: According to later analysis, the same platform produced the approximately 120 validation and about 700 first-cohort repertoires.

Overall study results and limits: Subsequent analysis revealed that first-cohort TCR clusters tended to co-occur in the roughly 120 validation repertoires. Altogether, about 160 TCR beta chains were recorded as cytomegalovirus-associated.

This CDR3 is built from 14 residues. V was pared by 6 bases and J by 9 bases, with 6 bases of the junction left unmatched. The V gene's germline CDR1 is MRHNA and CDR2 SNTAGT. Only in-frame clones appear in the TCRdb table, and some are missing; sequencing was by immunoSEQ multiplex PCR. Of 150,000 to 200,000 clones in the sample, roughly 84% were seen once. The sample was PBMCs. The source of this sequence is a man in his thirties or forties in good health and CMV-seropositive. The V gene is TRBV6-4, the J gene TRBJ1-6, with 9 bases lining up with TRBD1. This CDR3 reads CASRTGQGGSPLHF. Here the CDR3 DNA reads TGTGCCAGCAGGACGGGACAGGGAGGTTCACCCCTCCACTTT.